This T cell receptor (beta chain) appears in the sequencing data of a study of cytomegalovirus exposure and HLA in healthy donors. Study-wide results and limits: An analysis that was carried out later associated 17,000 or so TCR beta sequences with HLA alleles at 0.05 false discovery rate. Cytomegalovirus status, reportedly, was diagnosed with high specificity and sensitivity by the classifier. A cluster of highly shared sequence variants was likely a sequencing artifact. A missense DCLRE1C variant was associated with V- and J-gene trimming of TCR beta chains in a later analysis, and an independent cohort replicated the association.

The J segment lost 9 bases and the V segment lost 4 bases, leaving 12 bases of the junction unmatched. Germline CDR1 is GTSNPN and CDR2 is SVGIG (reference sequence). The CDR3 has 14 amino acids. Comment on this clone: No antigen is known for it.

PCR amplification relied on 60 Vbeta primers (plus 13 Jbeta primers). This table comes from immunoSEQ multiplex PCR, and its TCRdb copy is limited to in-frame clones, with some not included. This table lists 200,000 to 250,000 clones. Sequencing was performed on PBMCs. This receptor was obtained from a woman in her 30s in good health and CMV-seropositive. The V call is TRBV30, the J call TRBJ2-1; 7 positions match TRBD1. CDR3 sequence reads: CAWMRGPNRGEQFF. CDR3 coding DNA: TGTGCCTGGATGAGGGGGCCAAACCGGGGTGAGCAGTTCTTC.